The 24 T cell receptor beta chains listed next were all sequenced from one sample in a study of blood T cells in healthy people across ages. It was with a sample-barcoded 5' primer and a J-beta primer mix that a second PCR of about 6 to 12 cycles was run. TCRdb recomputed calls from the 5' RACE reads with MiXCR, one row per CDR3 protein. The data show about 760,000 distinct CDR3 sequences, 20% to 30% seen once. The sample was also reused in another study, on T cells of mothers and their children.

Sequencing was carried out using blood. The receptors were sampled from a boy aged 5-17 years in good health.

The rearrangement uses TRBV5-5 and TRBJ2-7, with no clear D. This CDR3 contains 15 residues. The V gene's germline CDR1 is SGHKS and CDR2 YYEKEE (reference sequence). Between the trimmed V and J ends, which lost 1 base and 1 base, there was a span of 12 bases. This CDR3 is CASSLRSGLSYEQYF. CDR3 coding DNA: TGTGCCAGCAGCTTGAGGTCTGGGTTGTCCTACGAGCAGTACTTC.

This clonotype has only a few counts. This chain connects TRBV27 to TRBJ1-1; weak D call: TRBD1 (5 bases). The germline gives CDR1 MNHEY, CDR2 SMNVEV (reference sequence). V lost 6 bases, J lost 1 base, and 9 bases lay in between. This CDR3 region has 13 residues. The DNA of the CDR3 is TGTGCCAGCAGGGGGGTTGAGAACACTGAAGCTTTCTTT. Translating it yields CASRGVENTEAFF.

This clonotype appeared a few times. In nucleotides, the CDR3 is TGTGCCAGCAGCCCGATCGGGGGGCCGAGCACAGATACGCAGTATTTT. Protein product: CASSPIGGPSTDTQYF. The V gene is TRBV4-2, the J gene TRBJ2-3; D perhaps matches TRBD2 (7 bases). The CDR3 runs to 16 residues. Per the germline V gene, CDR1 is LGHNA and CDR2 is YNFKEQ. V shed 4 bases and J shed 0 bases, with 14 bases lying between them.

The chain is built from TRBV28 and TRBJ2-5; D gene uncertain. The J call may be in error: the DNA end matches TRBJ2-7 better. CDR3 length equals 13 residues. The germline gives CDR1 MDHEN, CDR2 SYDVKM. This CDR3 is CASSLVKSYEQYF. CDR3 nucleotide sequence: TGTGCCAGCAGTTTGGTCAAGTCCTACGAGCAGTACTTC.

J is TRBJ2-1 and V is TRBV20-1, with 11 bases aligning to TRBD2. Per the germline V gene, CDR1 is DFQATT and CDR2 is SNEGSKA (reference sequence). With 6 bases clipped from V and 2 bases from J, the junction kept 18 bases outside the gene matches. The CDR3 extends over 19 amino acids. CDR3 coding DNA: TGCAGTGCAGCGGGGGGTCAGACTAGCGGGAAGGGCACCTACAATGAGCAGTTCTTC. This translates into CSAAGGQTSGKGTYNEQFF.

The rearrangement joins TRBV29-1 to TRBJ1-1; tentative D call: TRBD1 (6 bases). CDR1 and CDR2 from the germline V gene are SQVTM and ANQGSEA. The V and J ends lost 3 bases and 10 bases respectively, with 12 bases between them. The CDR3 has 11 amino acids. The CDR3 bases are TGCAGCGTTGATCGGGGGGGCTTAGCTTTCTTT. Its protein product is CSVDRGGLAFF.

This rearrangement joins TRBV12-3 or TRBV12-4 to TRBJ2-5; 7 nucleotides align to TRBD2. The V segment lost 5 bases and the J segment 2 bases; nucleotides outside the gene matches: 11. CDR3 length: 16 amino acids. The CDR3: CASSGALADEQETQYF. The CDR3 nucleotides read TGTGCCAGCAGTGGGGCCCTAGCGGACGAGCAAGAGACCCAGTACTTC.

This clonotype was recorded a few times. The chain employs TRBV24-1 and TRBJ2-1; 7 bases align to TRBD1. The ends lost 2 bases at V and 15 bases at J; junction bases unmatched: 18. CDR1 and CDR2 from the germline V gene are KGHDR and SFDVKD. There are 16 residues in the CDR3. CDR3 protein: CATSDSPDMKGARRFF. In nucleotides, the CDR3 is TGTGCCACCAGTGATTCTCCCGACATGAAGGGGGCTCGCAGGTTCTTC.

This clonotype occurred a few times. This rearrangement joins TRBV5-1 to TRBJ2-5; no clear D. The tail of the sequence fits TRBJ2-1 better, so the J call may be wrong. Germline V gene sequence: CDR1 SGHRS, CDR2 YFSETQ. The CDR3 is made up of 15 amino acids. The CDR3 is CASSLWPSSYNEQFF. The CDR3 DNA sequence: TGCGCCAGCAGCCTGTGGCCAAGCTCCTACAATGAGCAGTTCTTC.

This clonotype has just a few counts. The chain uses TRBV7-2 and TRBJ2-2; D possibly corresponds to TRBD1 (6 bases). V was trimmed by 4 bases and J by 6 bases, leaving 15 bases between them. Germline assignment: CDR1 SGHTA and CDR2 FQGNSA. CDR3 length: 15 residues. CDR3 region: CASSSRTGSPGELFF. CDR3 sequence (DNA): TGTGCCAGCAGCTCGCGTACAGGGTCCCCCGGGGAGCTGTTTTTT. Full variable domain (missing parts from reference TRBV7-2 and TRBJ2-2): GAGVSQSPSNKVTEKGKDVELRCDPISGHTALYWYRQSLGQGLEFLIYFQGNSAPDKSGLPSDRFSAERTGGSVSTLTIQRTQQEDSAVYLCASSSRTGSPGELFFGEGSRLTVL.

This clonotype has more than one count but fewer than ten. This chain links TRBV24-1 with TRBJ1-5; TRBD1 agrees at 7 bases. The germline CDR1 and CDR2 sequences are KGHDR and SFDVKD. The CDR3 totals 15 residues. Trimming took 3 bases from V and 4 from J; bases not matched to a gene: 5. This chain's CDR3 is CATSDVTGDNQPQHF. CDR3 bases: TGTGCCACCAGTGATGTTACAGGGGATAATCAGCCCCAGCATTTT.

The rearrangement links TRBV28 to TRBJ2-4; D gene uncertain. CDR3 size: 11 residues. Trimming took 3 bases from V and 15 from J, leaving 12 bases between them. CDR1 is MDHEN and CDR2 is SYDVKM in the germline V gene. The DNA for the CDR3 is TGTGCCAGCAGTTTTAACTCAAAGTGGTACTTC. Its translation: CASSFNSKWYF. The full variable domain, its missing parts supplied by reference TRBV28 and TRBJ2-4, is DVKVTQSSRYLVKRTGEKVFLECVQDMDHENMFWYRQDPGLGLRLIYFSYDVKMKEKGDIPEGYSVSREKKERFSLILESASTNQTSMYLCASSFNSKWYFGAGTRLSVL.

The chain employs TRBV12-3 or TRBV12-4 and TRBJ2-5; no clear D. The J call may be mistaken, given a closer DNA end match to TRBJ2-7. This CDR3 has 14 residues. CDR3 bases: TGTGCCAGCAGTTTCTTCCTAAACTCCTACGAGCAGTACTTC. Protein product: CASSFFLNSYEQYF.

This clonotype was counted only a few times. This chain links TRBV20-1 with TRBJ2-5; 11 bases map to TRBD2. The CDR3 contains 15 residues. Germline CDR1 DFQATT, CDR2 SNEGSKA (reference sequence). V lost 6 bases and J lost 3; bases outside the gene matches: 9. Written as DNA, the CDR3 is TGCAGTGCCGGAATAGCGGGGGGGAAGGAAGAGACCCAGTACTTC. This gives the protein CSAGIAGGKEETQYF.

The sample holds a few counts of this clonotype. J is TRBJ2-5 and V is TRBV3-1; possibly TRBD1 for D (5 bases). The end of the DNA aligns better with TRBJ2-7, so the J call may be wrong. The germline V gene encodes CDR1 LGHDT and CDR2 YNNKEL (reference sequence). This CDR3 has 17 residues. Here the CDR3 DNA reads TGTGCCAGCAGCCAAGGGATTGCCAGGGTGATCTCCTACGAGCAGTACTTC. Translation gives CASSQGIARVISYEQYF.

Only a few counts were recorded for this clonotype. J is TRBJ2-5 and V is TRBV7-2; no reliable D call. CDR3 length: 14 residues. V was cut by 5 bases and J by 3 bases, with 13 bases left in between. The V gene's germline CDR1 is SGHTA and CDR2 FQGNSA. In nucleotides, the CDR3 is TGTGCCAGCAGCCAATCCGGACCGAAAGAGACCCAGTACTTC. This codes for CASSQSGPKETQYF. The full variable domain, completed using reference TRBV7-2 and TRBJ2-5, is GAGVSQSPSNKVTEKGKDVELRCDPISGHTALYWYRQSLGQGLEFLIYFQGNSAPDKSGLPSDRFSAERTGGSVSTLTIQRTQQEDSAVYLCASSQSGPKETQYFGPGTRLLVL.

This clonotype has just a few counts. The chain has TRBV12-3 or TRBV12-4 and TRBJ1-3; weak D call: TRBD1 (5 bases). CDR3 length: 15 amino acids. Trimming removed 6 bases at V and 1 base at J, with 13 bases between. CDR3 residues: CASSRLGGSGNTIYF. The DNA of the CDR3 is TGTGCCAGCAGCCGTCTTGGGGGTTCTGGAAACACCATATATTTT.

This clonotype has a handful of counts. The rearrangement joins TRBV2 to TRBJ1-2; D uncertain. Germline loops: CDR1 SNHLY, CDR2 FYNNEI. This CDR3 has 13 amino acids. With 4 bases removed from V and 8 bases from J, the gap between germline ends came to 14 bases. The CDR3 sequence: CASSVRPGEGYTF. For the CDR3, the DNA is TGTGCCAGCAGTGTTAGGCCGGGCGAGGGCTACACCTTC. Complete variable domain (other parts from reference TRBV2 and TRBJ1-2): EPEVTQTPSHQVTQMGQEVILRCVPISNHLYFYWYRQILGQKVEFLVSFYNNEISEKSEIFDDQFSVERPDGSNFTLKIRSTKLEDSAMYFCASSVRPGEGYTFGSGTRLTVV.

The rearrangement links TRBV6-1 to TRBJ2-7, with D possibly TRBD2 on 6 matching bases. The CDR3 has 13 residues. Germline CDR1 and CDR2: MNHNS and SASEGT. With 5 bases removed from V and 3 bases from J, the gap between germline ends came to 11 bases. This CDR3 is CASSSLRDYEQYF. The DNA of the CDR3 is TGTGCCAGCAGTTCTTTGCGGGACTACGAGCAGTACTTC.

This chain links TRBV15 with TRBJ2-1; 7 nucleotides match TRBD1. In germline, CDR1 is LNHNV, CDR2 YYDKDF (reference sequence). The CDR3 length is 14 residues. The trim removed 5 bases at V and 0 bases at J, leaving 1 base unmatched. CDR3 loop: CATSDRASYNEQFF. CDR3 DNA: TGTGCCACCAGCGACAGGGCCTCCTACAATGAGCAGTTCTTC.

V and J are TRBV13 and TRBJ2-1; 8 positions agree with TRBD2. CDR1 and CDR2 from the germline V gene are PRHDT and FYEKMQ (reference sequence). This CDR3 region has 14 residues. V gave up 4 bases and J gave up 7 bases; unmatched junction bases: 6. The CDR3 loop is CASSSPSGRNEQFF. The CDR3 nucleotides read TGTGCCAGCAGCTCCCCCAGCGGGAGAAATGAGCAGTTCTTC.

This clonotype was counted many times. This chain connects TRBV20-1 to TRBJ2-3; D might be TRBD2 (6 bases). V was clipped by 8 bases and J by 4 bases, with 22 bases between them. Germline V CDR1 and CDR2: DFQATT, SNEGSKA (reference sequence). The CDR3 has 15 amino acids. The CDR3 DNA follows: TGCAGTACCGAAAGGAGGCTTAGCGGCCCAGATACGCAGTATTTT. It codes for CSTERRLSGPDTQYF.

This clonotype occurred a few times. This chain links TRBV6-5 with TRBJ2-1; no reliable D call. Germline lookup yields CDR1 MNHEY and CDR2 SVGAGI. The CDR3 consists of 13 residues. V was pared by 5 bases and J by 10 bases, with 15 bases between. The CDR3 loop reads CASSQTSAREQFF. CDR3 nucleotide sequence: TGTGCCAGCAGTCAGACCTCGGCTCGGGAGCAGTTCTTC.

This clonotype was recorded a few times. The CDR3 loop is CASNDLGLAGVEQFF. The CDR3 DNA reads as TGTGCCAGCAATGACCTGGGACTAGCGGGAGTTGAGCAGTTCTTC. The chain recombines TRBV12-3 or TRBV12-4 with TRBJ2-5; 14 bases align to TRBD2. The J call may be in error: the DNA end matches TRBJ2-1 better. The CDR3 runs 15 residues.